This T cell receptor beta chain comes out of a study of T cells expressing NK-cell markers. From germline, CDR1 is SGHAT and CDR2 FQNNGV. The length of the CDR3 is 11 residues. Using the 5' RACE reads, TCRdb records one entry per CDR3 protein without DNA. The repertoire table contains roughly 150,000 distinct CDR3 sequences. Sequenced: blood T cells: a sorted CD56 or NKG2C T cell subset, CD4+ or CD8+ T cells, or bulk PBMC T cells (not recorded which). The chain has TRBV11-2 and TRBJ1-5. The TCR sequence derives from a man aged 18-75 years in good health. CDR3 loop: CASSLRQPQHF.